Listed here are 29 T cell receptor beta chains from one sample, sequenced in a study of Ad26.COV2.S vaccination and SARS-CoV-2 variants. Treatment described: roughly 18 received Ad26.COV2.S at low or high dose, single or two shots; about five received placebo; per-sample allocation not given. Sampling was done on day 63 after the first vaccine or placebo injection. Profiling relied on immunoSEQ multiplex PCR, and the TCRdb table lists in-frame clones only, not all of them. In the table there are roughly 300,000 clones, roughly 89% of which are singletons. This specimen consisted of peripheral blood, obtained in a trial of Ad26.COV2.S vaccine versus placebo. These TCRs come from a person between 18 and 65 years old who received the Ad26.COV2.S COVID-19 vaccine or a placebo.

V is TRBV6-5 and J is TRBJ1-1, with TRBD1 identical over 10 bases. The CDR3 extends over 15 amino acids. The J segment lost 0 bases and the V segment lost 5 bases, leaving 3 bases of the junction unmatched. Germline loops: CDR1 MNHEY, CDR2 SVGAGI. CDR3 residues: CASSRDRGMNTEAFF. CDR3 DNA: TGTGCCAGCAGTCGGGACAGGGGCATGAACACTGAAGCTTTCTTT.

The chain uses TRBV6-2 or TRBV6-3 and TRBJ2-7; D is tentatively TRBD1 or TRBD2 (5 bases each). With 4 bases removed from V and 3 bases from J, the gap between germline ends came to 10 bases. This CDR3 is 13 amino acids long. Germline V CDR1 and CDR2: MNHEY, SVGEGT. Here the CDR3 DNA reads TGTGCCAGCAGTTCGGCAGGGAGCTACGAGCAGTACTTC. The encoded protein is CASSSAGSYEQYF.

The chain is built from TRBV5-4 and TRBJ1-5; D unresolved. The V gene's germline CDR1 is SGHNT and CDR2 YYREEE (reference sequence). This CDR3 spans 18 amino acids. With 1 base removed from V and 0 bases from J, the gap between germline ends came to 17 bases. The CDR3 here is CASSLLSRVIYSNQPQHF. DNA of the CDR3: TGTGCCAGCAGCTTGCTTTCCCGGGTTATCTATAGCAATCAGCCCCAGCATTTT. Filled out from reference TRBV5-4 and TRBJ1-5, the complete variable domain reads ETGVTQSPTHLIKTRGQQVTLRCSSQSGHNTVSWYQQALGQGPQFIFQYYREEENGRGNFPPRFSGLQFPNYSSELNVNALELDDSALYLCASSLLSRVIYSNQPQHFGDGTRLSIL.

The V and J genes are TRBV2 and TRBJ1-1; D not certain. Trimming removed 8 bases from V and 0 bases from J, with 7 bases in between. Germline V gene data show CDR1 as SNHLY and CDR2 as FYNNEI. The CDR3 sequence is 12 residues long. CDR3: CASLILNTEAFF. The CDR3, as DNA: TGTGCCAGCTTGATCTTGAACACTGAAGCTTTCTTT.

J is TRBJ2-7 and V is TRBV19; 8 nucleotides line up with TRBD1. Germline trimming cut 2 bases from V and 3 bases from J; bases unmatched to any gene: 6. The CDR3 has 15 residues. Looked up from germline, CDR1 is LNHDA and CDR2 is SQIVND (reference sequence). CDR3 loop: CASSISQGAHYEQYF. The CDR3, as DNA: TGTGCCAGTAGTATATCGCAGGGGGCACACTACGAGCAGTACTTC.

The chain is built from TRBV5-5 and TRBJ2-5, with TRBD1 as a possible D gene (6 bases). The CDR3 covers 13 residues. Per the germline V gene, CDR1 is SGHKS and CDR2 is YYEKEE (reference sequence). Between the trimmed V and J ends, which lost 3 bases and 4 bases, there was a span of 10 bases. The CDR3 here is CASSWDIRETQYF. The CDR3 nucleotides are TGTGCCAGCAGCTGGGACATCAGAGAGACCCAGTACTTC.

V gene TRBV7-9 combines with J gene TRBJ2-5; 9 bases align to TRBD1. The CDR3 is 17 residues long. V gave up 5 bases and J gave up 3 bases; unmatched junction bases: 13. Germline CDR1 SEHNR, CDR2 FQNEAQ (reference sequence). Here the CDR3 reads CASSLKTGTGREETQYF. DNA of the CDR3: TGTGCCAGCAGCCTGAAAACCGGGACAGGGAGAGAAGAGACCCAGTACTTC.

The CDR3 nucleotides read TGTGCCAGCAGTCAATTAGCGGGAGCTCTGTTCTTC. Residues: CASSQLAGALFF. The V and J genes are TRBV28 and TRBJ2-1; 9 bases map to TRBD2. CDR1 MDHEN and CDR2 SYDVKM come from the germline V gene. V shed 5 bases, J shed 15 bases, and the junction held 8 bases outside the gene matches. The CDR3 length is 12 residues.

The rearrangement uses TRBV15 and TRBJ2-3, with D perhaps TRBD2 (6 bases). Trimming stripped 4 bases from V and 0 bases from J, with 14 bases between. This CDR3 has 16 residues. The germline V gene has CDR1 LNHNV and CDR2 YYDKDF (reference sequence). The CDR3 spells CATSKKRGTSTDTQYF. CDR3 sequence (DNA): TGTGCCACCAGCAAGAAACGGGGGACTAGCACAGATACGCAGTATTTT.

V usage is TRBV21-1 and J usage is TRBJ1-6. TRBV21-1 is deemed a pseudogene. CDR3 size: 17 residues. In nucleotides, the CDR3 is TGTGCCAGCAGCAATAGTAAAGACCTATCCTATAATTCACCCCTCCACTTT. Residues: CASSNSKDLSYNSPLHF.

This clone came up once. The rearrangement joins TRBV30 to TRBJ2-1; 9 positions agree with TRBD2. CDR3 length: 14 amino acids. V shed 2 bases and J 5 bases; nucleotides not matched to a gene: 4. Germline CDR1 and CDR2: GTSNPN and SVGIG (reference sequence). CDR3 sequence reads: CAWSTGLANNEQFF. The CDR3, as DNA: TGTGCCTGGAGTACGGGACTAGCAAACAATGAGCAGTTCTTC. The entire variable domain, with the rest obtained from reference TRBV30 and TRBJ2-1, is as follows: SQTIHQWPATLVQPVGSPLSLECTVEGTSNPNLYWYRQAAGRGLQLLFYSVGIGQISSEVPQNLSASRPQDRQFILSSKKLLLSDSGFYLCAWSTGLANNEQFFGPGTRLTVL.

In this sample, this clone turned up many times. The CDR3 sequence: CAFLRFSSSYNEQFF. The DNA for the CDR3 is TGTGCCTTCCTCCGTTTTTCGAGCTCCTACAATGAGCAGTTCTTC. The chain is built from TRBV30 and TRBJ2-1; no definite D call. The germline gives CDR1 GTSNPN, CDR2 SVGIG (reference sequence). The CDR3 has 15 amino acids. V lost 7 bases to trimming and J lost 0 bases, with 16 bases between them.

This clone was recorded only once. At the DNA level, this CDR3 is encoded by other sequences in the same sample as well. The chain is built from TRBV12-3 or TRBV12-4 and TRBJ2-7; no clear D. The CDR3 runs to 11 residues. The V end lost 3 bases, the J end lost 4 bases, and 4 bases lay between the germline ends. CDR3 region: CASSFRYEQYF. The CDR3 DNA reads TGTGCCAGCAGTTTCCGGTACGAGCAGTACTTC.

The V call is TRBV28, the J call TRBJ1-1; D may be TRBD1 (5 bases). The CDR3 has 14 amino acids. Germline V CDR1 and CDR2: MDHEN, SYDVKM. V was pared by 2 bases and J by 5 bases, with 12 bases between. CDR3 nucleotides: TGTGCCAGCAGTTTACAGGGTTTTTGGACTGAAGCTTTCTTT. Residues: CASSLQGFWTEAFF.

The chain employs TRBV25-1 and TRBJ1-1, with D unclear. V was pared by 10 bases and J by 4 bases, with 19 bases between. This CDR3 spans 14 amino acids. Per the germline V gene, CDR1 is MGHDK and CDR2 is SYGVNS. The CDR3 region is CATHDGPKGTEAFF. DNA for the CDR3: TGTGCCACCCACGACGGTCCTAAGGGCACTGAAGCTTTCTTT.

CDR3 nucleotides: TGTGCCAGCAGGGAACAGGGGCCCAAAAACATTCAGTACTTC. The encoded protein is CASREQGPKNIQYF. This rearrangement joins TRBV28 to TRBJ2-4; TRBD1 aligns across 7 bases. Germline CDR1 reads MDHEN; CDR2 reads SYDVKM. Losses at the gene ends were 6 bases for V and 2 bases for J; bases not matched to a gene: 4. The length of the CDR3 is 14 residues.

V usage is TRBV6-5 and J usage is TRBJ2-7, with 8 bases aligning to TRBD2. The V segment lost 5 bases and the J segment 1 base; nucleotides outside the gene matches: 7. Germline CDR1 and CDR2: MNHEY and SVGAGI. CDR3 length equals 15 residues. The CDR3 reads CASSPPAGGSYEQYF. The CDR3 DNA follows: TGTGCCAGCAGTCCCCCGGCGGGAGGTTCCTACGAGCAGTACTTC.

This clone showed up just once. The V gene is TRBV7-2, the J gene TRBJ2-2; no definite D call. The CDR3 runs to 15 residues. V lost 1 base, J lost 3 bases, and 9 bases lay in between. Germline CDR1 and CDR2: SGHTA and FQGNSA. CDR3: CASSLGGLDTGELFF. The CDR3 DNA sequence: TGTGCCAGCAGCTTAGGGGGTCTGGACACCGGGGAGCTGTTTTTT.

CDR3 sequence reads: CASSWGTGAANEKLFF. In DNA form, the CDR3 reads TGCGCCAGCAGCTGGGGGACGGGTGCGGCTAATGAAAAACTGTTTTTT. The V gene is TRBV5-1, the J gene TRBJ1-4; tentative D call: TRBD1 (5 bases). V dropped 3 bases and J dropped 3 bases, with 15 bases sitting between them. Germline CDR1 reads SGHRS; CDR2 reads YFSETQ. The CDR3 has 16 residues.

This clone is a singleton in its sample. V and J are TRBV5-5 and TRBJ1-1; TRBD1 might be the D (5 bases). Between the trimmed V and J ends, which lost 0 bases and 2 bases, there was a span of 14 bases. The germline V gene encodes CDR1 SGHKS and CDR2 YYEKEE (reference sequence). This CDR3 region has 16 residues. As DNA, the CDR3 is TGTGCCAGCAGCTTGGACGGGGGATGGGAAAACACTGAAGCTTTCTTT. Translated, it gives CASSLDGGWENTEAFF.

The V gene is TRBV29-1, the J gene TRBJ2-2; the D gene is possibly TRBD2 (6 bases). This CDR3 spans 13 amino acids. The germline V gene has CDR1 SQVTM and CDR2 ANQGSEA. Trimming removed 7 bases at V and 0 bases at J, with 9 bases between. CDR3 region: CSGGLANTGELFF. Written as DNA, the CDR3 is TGCAGCGGGGGACTCGCGAACACCGGGGAGCTGTTTTTT.

In its sample, this clone was seen a few times. The chain joins TRBV14 to TRBJ2-5; the D is unclear. The CDR3 length is 14 residues. The germline V gene encodes CDR1 SGHDN and CDR2 FVKESK. The V end was cut by 3 bases, the J end by 9 bases, with 17 bases between. The CDR3 region has the DNA TGTGCCAGCAGCCACCTCGCGAGCCGCTGGGCCCAGTACTTC. Translation: CASSHLASRWAQYF.

The chain carries TRBV5-1 and TRBJ2-3; D unresolved. The CDR3 extends over 16 amino acids. CDR1 and CDR2 (germline): SGHRS, YFSETQ. V dropped 0 bases and J dropped 2 bases, with 13 bases sitting between them. The CDR3 is CASSLELTSNTDTQYF. CDR3 coding DNA: TGCGCCAGCAGCTTGGAACTTACTTCAAACACAGATACGCAGTATTTT.

On this clone: This same CDR3 is encoded by further DNA sequences in the sample. The chain uses TRBV9 and TRBJ2-2; D remains ambiguous. Deletions cut 0 bases from V and 7 bases from J, with 4 bases between. In germline, CDR1 is SGDLS, CDR2 YYNGEE. This CDR3 comprises 12 residues. CDR3: CASSVVSGELFF. CDR3 bases: TGTGCCAGCAGCGTAGTAAGCGGGGAGCTGTTTTTT.

V and J are TRBV10-3 and TRBJ1-4; 11 bases line up with TRBD1. Germline V gene sequence: CDR1 ENHRY, CDR2 SYGVKD. This CDR3 contains 16 residues. Trimming removed 6 bases from V and 7 bases from J; junction bases left unmatched: 10. CDR3 sequence (DNA): TGTGCCATCAGCCCGGGACAGGGGGTTGGAGGTGAAAAACTGTTTTTT. This translates into CAISPGQGVGGEKLFF.

The rearrangement links TRBV20-1 to TRBJ2-7, with D possibly being TRBD1 (6 bases). Germline V CDR1 and CDR2: DFQATT, SNEGSKA (reference sequence). The CDR3 runs to 13 residues. With 3 bases removed from V and 4 bases from J, the gap between germline ends came to 13 bases. The DNA of the CDR3 is TGCAGTGCTAGTCCCCAGGGGCCTTACGAGCAGTACTTC. It is translated as CSASPQGPYEQYF.

The chain uses TRBV7-8 and TRBJ2-1, with D unclear. Germline-derived CDR1 and CDR2 are SGHVS and FQNEAQ. Trimming stripped 4 bases from V and 4 bases from J, with 8 bases between. This CDR3 region has 13 residues. This CDR3 is CASSSHEYNEQFF. The CDR3, as DNA: TGTGCCAGCAGCTCCCATGAATACAATGAGCAGTTCTTC.

The V call is TRBV21-1, the J call TRBJ2-2; the D call TRBD2 from the table was never checked on the DNA. TRBV21-1 is a listed pseudogene. The length of the CDR3 is 15 residues. The CDR3: CASSGGTSSAGELFF. CDR3 nucleotides: TGTGCCAGCAGTGGCGGGACTAGCTCCGCCGGGGAGCTGTTTTTT.

The chain has TRBV5-1 and TRBJ2-5; possibly TRBD2 for D (6 bases). CDR1 and CDR2 from the germline V gene are SGHRS and YFSETQ. The CDR3 is 14 residues long. V was pared by 5 bases and J by 2 bases, with 13 bases between. CDR3 bases: TGCGCCAGCAGGACGGGGGAGAGACAAGAGACCCAGTACTTC. Protein sequence: CASRTGERQETQYF.